The rows below give T cell receptor beta chains drawn from one sample of a study of T cells after yellow fever vaccination. One entry per CDR3 protein, called by TCRdb with MiXCR from the 5' RACE reads. Of 200,000 to 300,000 distinct CDR3 sequences in the sample, around 6.7% are singletons; the top ten hold approximately 0.99%. The sample in question was CD4+ T cells sorted from PBMCs, obtained on the day of the yellow fever booster vaccination. All receptors derive from a man younger than 45 who received the YFV17D yellow fever vaccine. CDR3s include the opening cysteine and the closing phenylalanine or tryptophan. A D gene is named only where the DNA matches it firmly. Some rows mark clone size as missing; the rest say once, few, many or name a class of expanded clone.

TRBV20-1,TRBJ1-5,TRBD1,.,TGCAGTGCTACACAGGGGACCCAGCCCCAGCATTTT,CSATQGTQPQHF
TRBV6-2/TRBV6-3,TRBJ2-6,.,few,TGTGCCACCAAGGTCGGATCTGGGGCCAACGTCCTGACTTTC,CATKVGSGANVLTF
TRBV6-2/TRBV6-3,TRBJ2-6,.,many,TGTGCCAGCACCAGACAAGTCTCTGGGGCCAACGTCCTGACTTTC,CASTRQVSGANVLTF
TRBV20-1,TRBJ2-1,.,few,TGCAGTGCTAGAGACAACCCGAGGGCCTACAATGAGCAGTTCTTC,CSARDNPRAYNEQFF
TRBV18,TRBJ2-5,.,.,TGTGCCAGCTCACCACGGATAGCTGAGACCCAGTACTTC,CASSPRIAETQYF
TRBV10-3,TRBJ2-7,.,few,TGTGCCATCAGTACTGGGTCCCCGGGCGATCAGTACTTC,CAISTGSPGDQYF
TRBV12-3/TRBV12-4,TRBJ2-7,.,.,TGTGCCAGCAGTGCCCTTTTTCAGCAGTACTTC,CASSALFQQYF
TRBV7-3,TRBJ2-1,.,.,TGTGCCAGCAGCGGCGGGCCCCCAGAGTACAATGAGCAGTTCTTC,CASSGGPPEYNEQFF
TRBV19,TRBJ1-1,TRBD1,.,TGTGCCAGTAGTATAGCGGGACAGACTATGAACACTGAAGCTTTCTTT,CASSIAGQTMNTEAFF
TRBV4-3,TRBJ2-2,TRBD2,few,TGCGCCAGCAGCCAATGGAAAGCGGGAGGGGGCACCGGGGAGCTGTTTTTT,CASSQWKAGGGTGELFF
TRBV7-2,TRBJ1-5,.,few,TGTGCCAGCAGCCGCGGACCTGATCAGCCCCAGCATTTT,CASSRGPDQPQHF
TRBV20-1,TRBJ2-3,.,few,TGCAGTGCCGTTAGCGGCTTAAGCACAGATACGCAGTATTTT,CSAVSGLSTDTQYF
TRBV9,TRBJ1-6,TRBD1,.,TGTGCCAGCAGCGGACAGGGGCATTCACCCCTCCACTTT,CASSGQGHSPLHF
TRBV24-1,TRBJ2-3,TRBD2,.,TGTGCCACCAGTGGGGTAGCGGGAACAGATAAGCAGTATTTT,CATSGVAGTDKQYF
TRBV2,TRBJ1-1,TRBD1,many,TGTGCCAGCAGAAAGGTTGGACAGGGGTCTAACACTGAAGCTTTCTTT,CASRKVGQGSNTEAFF
TRBV20-1,TRBJ1-2,.,.,TGCAGTGCTAGAGATTTCCGGGGAATTCATGGCTACACCTTC,CSARDFRGIHGYTF
TRBV5-5,TRBJ2-1,.,many,TGTGCCAGCAGCTTGGCGGGGAAGATTAGCTCCTACAATGAGCAGTTCTTC,CASSLAGKISSYNEQFF
TRBV12-3/TRBV12-4,TRBJ2-3,TRBD2,few,TGTGCCAGCAGCCCACCAAAGACTAGCGGGACGAAAGATACGCAGTATTTT,CASSPPKTSGTKDTQYF
TRBV20-1,TRBJ1-5,TRBD1,.,TGCAGTGCTCGCTCCGGGACAGCAGGCCAGCCCCAGCATTTT,CSARSGTAGQPQHF
TRBV29-1,TRBJ2-7,.,few,TGCAGCGTTGGGGGGGCCGGGTACGAGCAGTACTTC,CSVGGAGYEQYF
TRBV6-1,TRBJ1-5,.,.,TGTGCCAGCAAAGGAGGGACAACCAATCAGCCCCAGCATTTT,CASKGGTTNQPQHF
TRBV7-9,TRBJ2-3,TRBD2,few,TGTGCCAGCAGCTTGGCGGGAGGTTTCGATACGCAGTATTTT,CASSLAGGFDTQYF
TRBV30,TRBJ2-7,.,few,TGTGCCTGGAAAACGGTGGGAGCCTACGAGCAGTACTTC,CAWKTVGAYEQYF
TRBV18,TRBJ1-1,.,many,TGTGCCAGCTCACCACCGGGGGGCCTGAACACTGAAGCTTTCTTT,CASSPPGGLNTEAFF
TRBV20-1,TRBJ2-3,.,many,TGCAGTGCTAGGGACCCTCTTTCACCGACCACTAGCACAGATACGCAGTATTTT,CSARDPLSPTTSTDTQYF
TRBV28,TRBJ1-1,.,many,TGTGCCAGCAGTTTTTCTCAGGGCGGTGAAGCTTTCTTT,CASSFSQGGEAFF
TRBV6-5,TRBJ1-2,TRBD1,few,TGTGCCAGCAGTTACGGAGGGGGCCGAGGCTACACCTTC,CASSYGGGRGYTF
TRBV12-3/TRBV12-4,TRBJ2-3,TRBD2,many,TGTGCCACCCAAGCGGGAGGATTGCCAGATACGCAGTATTTT,CATQAGGLPDTQYF
TRBV19,TRBJ1-5,.,many,TGTGCCAGTAGTCCCCGGACACCATATAGCAATCAGCCCCAGCATTTT,CASSPRTPYSNQPQHF
TRBV28,TRBJ2-7,TRBD2,many,TGTGCCAGCAGTAAGACTAGCGGTCCCTACGAGCAGTACTTC,CASSKTSGPYEQYF
TRBV27,TRBJ2-1,TRBD2,.,TGTGCCAGCAGTTTAAGGGCCGGACTAGCGTACGCCTACAATGAGCAGTTCTTC,CASSLRAGLAYAYNEQFF
TRBV7-9,TRBJ2-7,.,few,TGTGCCAGCAGCTTGATTGATCAAATGGGAAACTACGAGCAGTACTTC,CASSLIDQMGNYEQYF
TRBV29-1,TRBJ2-3,.,few,TGCAGCGTTCGGCTCCTCCACACAGATACGCAGTATTTT,CSVRLLHTDTQYF
TRBV4-3,TRBJ1-3,.,.,TGCGCCAGCAGCCAATCACCTGGAAACACCATATATTTT,CASSQSPGNTIYF
TRBV5-1,TRBJ2-3,TRBD2,many,TGCGCCAGCAGCCAACGGAGGGGACTAGCGGGATTGGAGACAGATACGCAGTATTTT,CASSQRRGLAGLETDTQYF
TRBV12-3/TRBV12-4,TRBJ2-7,.,few,TGTGCCAGCAGTATACGACACGTCTACGAGCAGTACTTC,CASSIRHVYEQYF
TRBV28,TRBJ2-7,TRBD1,few,TGTGCCAGCAAGACATGGGGGGACAGGACCTACGAGCAGTACTTC,CASKTWGDRTYEQYF
TRBV27,TRBJ1-1,.,.,TGTGCCAGCAGTTTCACAGGGTCGAACACTGAAGCTTTCTTT,CASSFTGSNTEAFF
TRBV7-2,TRBJ1-5,TRBD1,.,TGTGCCAGCAGCTTAGGGGTGTCAGGGGGGAGCAATCAGCCCCAGCATTTT,CASSLGVSGGSNQPQHF
TRBV2,TRBJ2-7,TRBD2,many,TGTGCCAGCAGCGGGGGGAAGGCCTACGAGCAGTACTTC,CASSGGKAYEQYF
TRBV30,TRBJ2-2,.,.,TGTGCCTGGAGTGTTCGCACCGGGGAGCTGTTTTTT,CAWSVRTGELFF
TRBV7-2,TRBJ2-7,.,.,TGTGCCAGCAGCTTAGGCCTCGGGCGCGAGCAGTACTTC,CASSLGLGREQYF
TRBV6-5,TRBJ1-5,.,many,TGTGCCAGCAGTTACTCGAGCGGGAATCAGCCCCAGCATTTT,CASSYSSGNQPQHF
TRBV19,TRBJ1-5,TRBD1,.,TGTGCCAGTAGGGGGACAGCGCATCAGAGCAATCAGCCCCAGCATTTT,CASRGTAHQSNQPQHF
TRBV12-3/TRBV12-4,TRBJ1-1,.,few,TGTGCCAGCAGCCGCGCGGGGAGGGACACTGAAGCTTTCTTT,CASSRAGRDTEAFF
TRBV3-1,TRBJ2-1,.,.,TGTGCCAGCACCAAGCTAGGGGGGAATGAGCAGTTCTTC,CASTKLGGNEQFF
TRBV12-3/TRBV12-4,TRBJ2-3,.,many,TGTGCCTCCAGGGGGGGTGCGGATACGCAGTATTTT,CASRGGADTQYF
TRBV5-5,TRBJ2-2,TRBD1,many,TGTGCCAGCAGCTTGGCCGGGACAGGGATCAGCGGGGAGCTGTTTTTT,CASSLAGTGISGELFF
TRBV20-1,TRBJ2-3,.,.,TGCAGTGCTAGGAGACAAGGCACAGATACGCAGTATTTT,CSARRQGTDTQYF
TRBV15,TRBJ2-3,.,.,TGTGCCACCAGCCCTAGACATGGCACAGATACGCAGTATTTT,CATSPRHGTDTQYF
TRBV19,TRBJ1-3,.,few,TGTGCCAGTAGCGGGGACGGAAGAAACACCATATATTTT,CASSGDGRNTIYF
TRBV7-9,TRBJ2-1,.,few,TGTGCCAGCACCCCCAGCAATGAGCAGTTCTTC,CASTPSNEQFF
TRBV7-9,TRBJ2-6,.,many,TGTGCCAGCAGCTTACTGGGAACGATTAGCCAGGCTAACGTCCTGACTTTC,CASSLLGTISQANVLTF
TRBV20-1,TRBJ2-1,TRBD2,few,TGCAGTGCCGGGGGACTAGCGGGAGGTACGCTCTACAATGAGCAGTTCTTC,CSAGGLAGGTLYNEQFF
TRBV11-2,TRBJ2-1,TRBD2,many,TGTGCCAGCAGCTCCCCCCGGGGGGGAGAGAATGAGCAGTTCTTC,CASSSPRGGENEQFF
TRBV4-2,TRBJ2-3,.,many,TGTGCCAGCAGCCAAGTGACCTCGCGCGGAACAGATACGCAGTATTTT,CASSQVTSRGTDTQYF